This T cell receptor beta chain was profiled in a study of blood T cell repertoires in COVID-19. Study-level background: Researchers got acute and convalescent COVID-19 samples from the United States, Italy and Spain. Nucleic acid was either cDNA or gDNA, and it came from T cells, B-cell-depleted T cells, or PBMCs.

Trimming stripped 3 bases from V and 0 bases from J, with 11 bases between. Per the germline V gene, CDR1 is LNHDA and CDR2 is SQIVND (reference sequence). This CDR3 is built from 15 residues. How the authors handled the data: Reference gene primer amplification in the assay estimated nucleated cell counts. Clones were read by immunoSEQ multiplex PCR, and TCRdb kept only the in-frame ones, dropping some. V, J and clone size are taken as reported in that table, and D and trimming were inferred from the DNA itself. The repertoire holds about 70,000 clones, with roughly 84% as singletons. Source material: peripheral blood. The V call is TRBV19, the J call TRBJ1-1; D is possibly TRBD1 (5 bases). The source of this sequence is a woman in her late teens or twenties with acute or convalescent COVID-19. The chain's CDR3 is CASSIQLDMNTEAFF. The DNA for the CDR3 is TGTGCCAGTAGTATCCAGTTGGACATGAACACTGAAGCTTTCTTT.